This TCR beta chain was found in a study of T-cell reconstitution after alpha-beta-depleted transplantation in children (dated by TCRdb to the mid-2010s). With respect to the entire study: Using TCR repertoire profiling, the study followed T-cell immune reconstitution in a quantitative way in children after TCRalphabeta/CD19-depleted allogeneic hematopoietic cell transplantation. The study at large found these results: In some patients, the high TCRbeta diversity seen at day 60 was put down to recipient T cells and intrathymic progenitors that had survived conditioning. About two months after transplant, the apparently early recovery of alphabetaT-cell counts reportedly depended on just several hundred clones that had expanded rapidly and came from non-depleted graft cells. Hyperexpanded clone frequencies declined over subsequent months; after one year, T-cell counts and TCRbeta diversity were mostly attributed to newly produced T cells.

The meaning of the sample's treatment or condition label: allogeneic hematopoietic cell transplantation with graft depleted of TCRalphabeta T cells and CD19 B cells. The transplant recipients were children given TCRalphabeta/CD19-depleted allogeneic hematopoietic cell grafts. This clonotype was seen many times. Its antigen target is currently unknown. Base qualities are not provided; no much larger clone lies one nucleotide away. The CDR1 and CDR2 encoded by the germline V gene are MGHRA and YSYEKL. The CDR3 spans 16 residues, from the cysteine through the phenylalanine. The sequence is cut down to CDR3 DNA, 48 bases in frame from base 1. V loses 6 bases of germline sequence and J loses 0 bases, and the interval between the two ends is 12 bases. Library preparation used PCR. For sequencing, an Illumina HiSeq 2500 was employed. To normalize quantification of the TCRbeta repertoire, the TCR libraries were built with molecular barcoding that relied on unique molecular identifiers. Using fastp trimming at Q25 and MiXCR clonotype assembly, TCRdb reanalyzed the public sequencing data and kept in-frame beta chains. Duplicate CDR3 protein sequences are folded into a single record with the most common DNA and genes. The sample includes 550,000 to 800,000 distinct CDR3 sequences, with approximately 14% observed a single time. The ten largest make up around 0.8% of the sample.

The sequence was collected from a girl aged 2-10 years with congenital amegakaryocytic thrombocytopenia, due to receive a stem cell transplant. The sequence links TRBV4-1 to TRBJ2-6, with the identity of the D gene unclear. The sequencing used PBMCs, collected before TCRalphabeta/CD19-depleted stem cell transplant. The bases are TGCGCCAGCAGGGCTGGAGCGTACTCTGGGGCCAACGTCCTGACTTTC. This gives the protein CASRAGAYSGANVLTF.